This T cell receptor (beta chain) was sequenced during a study of response to subunit inactivated influenza vaccine. Study-level points and caveats: The study's authors posited that every seasonal influenza vaccination enlists few new T cells.

The CDR3 spans 14 residues. Germline-derived CDR1 and CDR2 are SGHRS and YFSETQ. V lost 0 bases, J lost 7 bases, and 2 bases stayed unmatched. From the RT-PCR reads, TCRdb called clonotypes with MiXCR, one entry per CDR3 protein. The sample lists 600,000 to 850,000 distinct CDR3 sequences; less than 15% were seen once. On this clonotype: Its cognate antigen is unknown.

This receptor was taken from a man aged 50 or older who received an inactivated influenza vaccine. The rearrangement links TRBV5-1 to TRBJ2-1, with TRBD1 matching over 9 bases. Material: PBMCs from blood, obtained around 14 days before vaccination. CDR3 protein: CASSLEGQGNEQFF. The CDR3, as DNA: TGCGCCAGCAGCTTGGAGGGACAGGGAAATGAGCAGTTCTTC.